This record covers a single TCR beta chain. Its target is unknown. The CDR3 totals 13 residues. Germline lookup yields CDR1 LNHDA and CDR2 SQIVND (reference sequence). Trimming took 5 bases from V and 5 from J, leaving 12 bases between them. This sample was included in a study of T-cell reconstitution after alpha-beta-depleted transplantation in children. Unique molecular identifiers were incorporated into the prepared TCRbeta library. TCRdb recomputed calls from the PCR reads with MiXCR, one row per CDR3 protein. The data contain tens of thousands of distinct CDR3 sequences, about 9% of them singletons. Study-wide results and caveats: Surviving recipient T cells and thymic progenitors accounted for the high day-60 TCRbeta diversity observed in some patients. Expanded clones from the graft, numbering several hundred, reportedly supplied alpha-beta T cells about two months after transplant. Once a year had passed after transplant, T-cell counts and diversity came mostly from newly produced T cells.

This clonotype was sampled from a male patient between 2 and 10 years old who had a stem cell transplant for chronic granulomatous disease, so the T cells may come from the graft donor. The chain recombines TRBV19 with TRBJ2-5; no reliable D call. The sequences come from PBMCs, mostly from graft donor cells, collected 60 days after TCRalphabeta/CD19-depleted stem cell transplant. The CDR3 DNA is TGTGCCAGTAGTCAAAGCAAAGGGGAGACCCAGTACTTC. Its protein product is CASSQSKGETQYF.